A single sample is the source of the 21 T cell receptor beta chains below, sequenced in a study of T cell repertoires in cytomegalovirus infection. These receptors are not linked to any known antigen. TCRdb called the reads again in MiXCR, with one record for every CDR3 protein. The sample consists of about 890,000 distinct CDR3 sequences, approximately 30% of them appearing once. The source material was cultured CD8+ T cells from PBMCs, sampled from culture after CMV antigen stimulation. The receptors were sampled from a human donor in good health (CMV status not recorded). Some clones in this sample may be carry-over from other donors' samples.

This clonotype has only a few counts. For the CDR3, the DNA is TGTGCCAGCAGCCCAGTAGGGCCGGGGACTGAAGCTTTCTTT. Amino acids: CASSPVGPGTEAFF. The chain links TRBV11-2 to TRBJ1-1; D uncertain. This CDR3 is 14 amino acids long. The germline V and J ends were trimmed by 5 bases and 5 bases, with 15 bases remaining between them. Looked up from germline, CDR1 is SGHAT and CDR2 is FQNNGV.

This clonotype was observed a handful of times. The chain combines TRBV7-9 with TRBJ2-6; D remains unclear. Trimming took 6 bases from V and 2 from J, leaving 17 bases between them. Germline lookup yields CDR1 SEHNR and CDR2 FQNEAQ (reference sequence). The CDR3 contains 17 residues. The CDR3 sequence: CASRNLDGLTGANVLTF. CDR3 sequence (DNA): TGTGCCAGCAGAAATTTGGACGGGCTTACTGGGGCCAACGTCCTGACTTTC.

CDR3 sequence: CASRITGNQPQHF. The CDR3 coding sequence is TGTGCCAGTAGGATTACAGGGAATCAGCCCCAGCATTTT. V is TRBV19 and J is TRBJ1-5; D might be TRBD1 (6 bases). The CDR3 runs 13 residues. Germline CDR1 reads LNHDA; CDR2 reads SQIVND (reference sequence). Between the trimmed V and J ends, which lost 6 bases and 4 bases, there was a span of 10 bases.

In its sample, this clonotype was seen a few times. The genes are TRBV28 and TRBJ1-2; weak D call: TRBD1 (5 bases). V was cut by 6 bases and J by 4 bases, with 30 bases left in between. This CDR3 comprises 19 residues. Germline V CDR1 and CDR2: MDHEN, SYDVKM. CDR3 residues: CASSPLPGLSHSVAYGYTF. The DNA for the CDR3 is TGTGCCAGCAGCCCACTTCCGGGACTATCCCACTCCGTGGCCTATGGCTACACCTTC.

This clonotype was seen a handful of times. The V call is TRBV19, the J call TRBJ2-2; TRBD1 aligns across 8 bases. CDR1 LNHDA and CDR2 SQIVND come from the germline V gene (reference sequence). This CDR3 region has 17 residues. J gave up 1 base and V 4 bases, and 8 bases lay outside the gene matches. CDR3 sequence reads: CASSTPRQGRNTGELFF. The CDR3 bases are TGTGCCAGTAGTACCCCACGACAGGGGAGGAACACCGGGGAGCTGTTTTTT.

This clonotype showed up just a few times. The CDR3 loop is CASSIRKPYNEQFF. For the CDR3, the DNA is TGTGCCAGTAGTATACGTAAGCCCTACAATGAGCAGTTCTTC. The V and J genes are TRBV19 and TRBJ2-1; the D is unclear. The germline V gene encodes CDR1 LNHDA and CDR2 SQIVND (reference sequence). This CDR3 has 14 residues. V was cut by 2 bases and J by 2 bases, with 7 bases left in between.

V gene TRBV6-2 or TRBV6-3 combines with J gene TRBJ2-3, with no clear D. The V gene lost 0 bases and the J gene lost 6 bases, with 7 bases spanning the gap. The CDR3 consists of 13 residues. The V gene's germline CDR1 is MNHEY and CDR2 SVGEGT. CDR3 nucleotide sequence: TGTGCCAGCAGTTACTCGGCCCAGGATACGCAGTATTTT. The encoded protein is CASSYSAQDTQYF.

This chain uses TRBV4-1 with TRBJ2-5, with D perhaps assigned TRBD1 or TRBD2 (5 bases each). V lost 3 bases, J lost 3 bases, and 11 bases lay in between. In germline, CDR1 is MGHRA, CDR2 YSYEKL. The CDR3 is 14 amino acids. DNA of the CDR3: TGCGCCAGCAGCCAGGGGACGGGGAAAGAGACCCAGTACTTC. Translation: CASSQGTGKETQYF.

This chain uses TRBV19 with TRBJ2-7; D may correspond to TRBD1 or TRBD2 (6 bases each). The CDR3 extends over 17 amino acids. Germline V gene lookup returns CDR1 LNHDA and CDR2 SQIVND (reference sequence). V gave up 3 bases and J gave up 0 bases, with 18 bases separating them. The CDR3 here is CASSIFPNGGRSYEQYF. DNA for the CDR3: TGTGCCAGTAGTATTTTCCCTAACGGGGGCCGCTCCTACGAGCAGTACTTC.

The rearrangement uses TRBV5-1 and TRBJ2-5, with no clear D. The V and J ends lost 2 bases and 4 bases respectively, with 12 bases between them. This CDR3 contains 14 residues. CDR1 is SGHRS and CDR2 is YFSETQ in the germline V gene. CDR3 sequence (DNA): TGCGCCAGCAGCTTTAGTACAGTAAGAGAGACCCAGTACTTC. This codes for CASSFSTVRETQYF. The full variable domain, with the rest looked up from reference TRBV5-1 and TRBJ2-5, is KAGVTQTPRYLIKTRGQQVTLSCSPISGHRSVSWYQQTPGQGLQFLFEYFSETQRNKGNFPGRFSGRQFSNSRSEMNVSTLELGDSALYLCASSFSTVRETQYFGPGTRLLVL.

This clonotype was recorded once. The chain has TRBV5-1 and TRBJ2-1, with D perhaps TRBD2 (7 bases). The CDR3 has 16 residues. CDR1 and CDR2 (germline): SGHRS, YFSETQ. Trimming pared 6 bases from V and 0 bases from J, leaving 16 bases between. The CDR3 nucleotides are TGCGCCAGCAACTGGCGGGGGCGGAGCTCCTACAATGAGCAGTTCTTC. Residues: CASNWRGRSSYNEQFF.

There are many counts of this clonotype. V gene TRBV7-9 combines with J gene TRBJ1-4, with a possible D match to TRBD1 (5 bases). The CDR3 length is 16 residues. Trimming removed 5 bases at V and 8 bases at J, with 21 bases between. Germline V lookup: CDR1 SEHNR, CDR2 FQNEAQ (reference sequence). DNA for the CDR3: TGTGCCAGCAGCACCCCCCCTGGAGGGGTAGAGGAAAAACTGTTTTTT. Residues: CASSTPPGGVEEKLFF.

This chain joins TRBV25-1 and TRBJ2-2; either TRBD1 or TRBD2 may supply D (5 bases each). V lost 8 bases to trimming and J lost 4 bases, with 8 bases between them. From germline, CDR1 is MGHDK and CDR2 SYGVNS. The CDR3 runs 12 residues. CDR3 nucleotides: TGTGCCAGCCTGAGGGGCACCGGGGAGCTGTTTTTT. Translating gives CASLRGTGELFF.

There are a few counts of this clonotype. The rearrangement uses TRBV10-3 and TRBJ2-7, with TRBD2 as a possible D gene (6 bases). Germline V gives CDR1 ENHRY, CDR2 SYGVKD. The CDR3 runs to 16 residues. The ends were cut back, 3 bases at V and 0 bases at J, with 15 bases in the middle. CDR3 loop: CAISDPGLSSSYEQYV. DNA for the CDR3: TGTGCCATCAGTGACCCGGGACTTTCCAGCTCCTACGAGCAGTACGTC.

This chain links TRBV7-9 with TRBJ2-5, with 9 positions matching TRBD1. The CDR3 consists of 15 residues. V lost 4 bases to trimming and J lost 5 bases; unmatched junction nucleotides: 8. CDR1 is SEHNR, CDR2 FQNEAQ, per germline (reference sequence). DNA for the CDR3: TGTGCCAGCAGCTCTCGGGACAGGGATTTTGAGACCCAGTACTTC. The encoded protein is CASSSRDRDFETQYF.

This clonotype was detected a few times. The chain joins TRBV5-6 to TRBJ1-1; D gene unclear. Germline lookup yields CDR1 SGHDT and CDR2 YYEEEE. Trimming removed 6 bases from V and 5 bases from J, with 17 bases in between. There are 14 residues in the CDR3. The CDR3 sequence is CASTKTGRRTEAFF. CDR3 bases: TGTGCCAGCACAAAGACCGGGAGGAGAACTGAAGCTTTCTTT.

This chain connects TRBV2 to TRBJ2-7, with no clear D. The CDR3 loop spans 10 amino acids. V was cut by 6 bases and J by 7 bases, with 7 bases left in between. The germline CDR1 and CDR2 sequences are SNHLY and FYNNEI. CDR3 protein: CASSDLEQYF. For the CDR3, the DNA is TGTGCCAGCAGCGACCTGGAGCAGTACTTC.

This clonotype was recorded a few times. In DNA, the CDR3 is TGTGCCAGCAGTTACTTACGGCGCGGAGATACGCAGTATTTT. This sequence encodes CASSYLRRGDTQYF. This chain uses TRBV6-2 or TRBV6-3 with TRBJ2-3; D gene ambiguous. The CDR3 is 14 residues long. The V and J ends lost 1 base and 5 bases respectively, with 10 bases between them. Germline loops: CDR1 MNHEY, CDR2 SVGEGT.

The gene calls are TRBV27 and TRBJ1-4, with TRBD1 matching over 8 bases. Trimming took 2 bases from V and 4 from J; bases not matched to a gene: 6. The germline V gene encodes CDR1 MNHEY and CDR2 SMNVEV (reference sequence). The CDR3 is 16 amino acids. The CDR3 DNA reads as TGTGCCAGCAGTTTAGGGACAGGAAGTGATAATGAAAAACTGTTTTTT. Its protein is CASSLGTGSDNEKLFF.

The chain's CDR3 is CATSRRDRVPFGNQPQHF. The CDR3 DNA follows: TGTGCCACCTCAAGACGGGACAGGGTTCCTTTCGGCAATCAGCCCCAGCATTTT. V and J are TRBV19 and TRBJ1-5, with TRBD1 matching over 9 bases. The CDR3 is made up of 18 amino acids. With V trimmed by 10 bases and J by 2 bases, 18 bases remained unmatched. The germline V gene encodes CDR1 LNHDA and CDR2 SQIVND (reference sequence).

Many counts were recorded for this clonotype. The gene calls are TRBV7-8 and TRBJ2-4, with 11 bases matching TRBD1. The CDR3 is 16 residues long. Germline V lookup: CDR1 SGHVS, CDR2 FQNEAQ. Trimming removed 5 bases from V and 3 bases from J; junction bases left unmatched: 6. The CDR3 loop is CASSQSGQGDKNIQYF. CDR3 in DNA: TGTGCCAGCAGCCAATCGGGACAGGGGGACAAAAACATTCAGTACTTC.